Listed below are T cell receptor beta chains from one sample, sequenced in a study of cytomegalovirus exposure and HLA in healthy donors. Measured with immunoSEQ multiplex PCR; TCRdb has only the in-frame clones, and not every one. Its listing shows approximately 120,000 clones. Material: PBMCs. The receptor set was obtained from a man aged 18 to 29 in good health and CMV-seronegative. Both conserved end residues are part of each CDR3. Fields, in order: D gene, V gene, J gene, CDR3 DNA, CDR3 protein. The D gene is left open where the match is weak.

D gene: .; V gene: TRBV6-5; J gene: TRBJ2-3; CDR3 DNA: TGTGCCAGCAGTTACGTAGCTGGCACAGATACGCAGTATTTT; CDR3 protein: CASSYVAGTDTQYF
D gene: .; V gene: TRBV28; J gene: TRBJ1-2; CDR3 DNA: TGTGCCATTCAGGGTCCCCTTAGCGGCTACACCTTC; CDR3 protein: CAIQGPLSGYTF
D gene: .; V gene: TRBV5-1; J gene: TRBJ1-4; CDR3 DNA: TGCGCCAGCAAAGGGGCTGCGACTAATGAAAAACTGTTTTTT; CDR3 protein: CASKGAATNEKLFF
D gene: .; V gene: TRBV18; J gene: TRBJ1-2; CDR3 DNA: TGTGCCAGCTCCGGGGGGCGAGGGTACGGCTACACCTTC; CDR3 protein: CASSGGRGYGYTF
D gene: .; V gene: TRBV19; J gene: TRBJ1-5; CDR3 DNA: TGTGCCAGTAGTATAGGCTACAGAGGGAACAATCAGCCCCAGCATTTT; CDR3 protein: CASSIGYRGNNQPQHF
D gene: TRBD1; V gene: TRBV14; J gene: TRBJ1-1; CDR3 DNA: TGTGCCAGCAGCCCGTGGGACAGGGGGTTTACTGAAGCTTTCTTT; CDR3 protein: CASSPWDRGFTEAFF
D gene: .; V gene: TRBV11-2; J gene: TRBJ1-5; CDR3 DNA: TGTGCCAGCAGCTTGGGGCGCGATCAGCCCCAGCATTTT; CDR3 protein: CASSLGRDQPQHF
D gene: .; V gene: TRBV7-9; J gene: TRBJ2-5; CDR3 DNA: TGTGCCAGCAGCTTAGGCAATGACTGGCTCCAAGAGACCCAGTACTTC; CDR3 protein: CASSLGNDWLQETQYF
D gene: TRBD1; V gene: TRBV6-1; J gene: TRBJ1-4; CDR3 DNA: TGTGCCATTACAAAGACAGGGGGAGGTGAAAAACTGTTTTTT; CDR3 protein: CAITKTGGGEKLFF
D gene: .; V gene: TRBV28; J gene: TRBJ1-5; CDR3 DNA: TGTGCCAGCAGTTTCGACTTTAGCAATCAGCCCCAGCATTTT; CDR3 protein: CASSFDFSNQPQHF
D gene: .; V gene: TRBV7-2; J gene: TRBJ1-1; CDR3 DNA: TGTGCCAGCAGCCACCACTTCGCCAGGGGTTCAGAAGCTTTCTTT; CDR3 protein: CASSHHFARGSEAFF
D gene: TRBD1; V gene: TRBV30; J gene: TRBJ1-1; CDR3 DNA: TGTGCCTGGAGTGTACACAGGGGAAATGAAGCTTTCTTT; CDR3 protein: CAWSVHRGNEAFF
D gene: TRBD1; V gene: TRBV27; J gene: TRBJ1-2; CDR3 DNA: TGTGCCAGCAGTCCCCCGGGACAGCTCTATGGCTACACCTTC; CDR3 protein: CASSPPGQLYGYTF
D gene: .; V gene: TRBV7-2; J gene: TRBJ1-3; CDR3 DNA: TGTGCCAGCAGCTTACACAGCTCTGGAAACACCATATATTTT; CDR3 protein: CASSLHSSGNTIYF
D gene: TRBD2; V gene: TRBV20-1; J gene: TRBJ2-7; CDR3 DNA: TGCAGTGGCGGGAGCGCCTACGAGCAGTACTTC; CDR3 protein: CSGGSAYEQYF
D gene: .; V gene: TRBV4-2; J gene: TRBJ2-3; CDR3 DNA: TGTGCCAGCAGCCAACCGGGACTGTACACAGATACGCAGTATTTT; CDR3 protein: CASSQPGLYTDTQYF
D gene: .; V gene: TRBV18; J gene: TRBJ2-5; CDR3 DNA: TGTGCCAGCTCACCACCGTCTGAAGAGACCCAGTACTTC; CDR3 protein: CASSPPSEETQYF
D gene: .; V gene: TRBV6-1; J gene: TRBJ1-4; CDR3 DNA: TGTGCCGCCAGCACTGGGGAGAGGAAATGGGAAAAACTGTTTTTT; CDR3 protein: CAASTGERKWEKLFF
D gene: TRBD1; V gene: TRBV6-5; J gene: TRBJ1-2; CDR3 DNA: TGTGCCAGCAGCAAGGGACAGGAGCCCTATGGCTACACCTTC; CDR3 protein: CASSKGQEPYGYTF
D gene: .; V gene: TRBV6-1; J gene: TRBJ1-3; CDR3 DNA: TGTGCCAGCAGTCCTGACTCCGGCCGGGGAAACACCATATATTTT; CDR3 protein: CASSPDSGRGNTIYF
D gene: TRBD1; V gene: TRBV4-1; J gene: TRBJ2-1; CDR3 DNA: TGCGCCAGCAGCCTAACAGGGGGAGAGCAGTTCTTC; CDR3 protein: CASSLTGGEQFF
D gene: TRBD1; V gene: TRBV29-1; J gene: TRBJ2-7; CDR3 DNA: TGCAGCGTTGCCCAGGGGGTCTACGAGCAGTACTTC; CDR3 protein: CSVAQGVYEQYF
D gene: .; V gene: TRBV6-5; J gene: TRBJ1-5; CDR3 DNA: TGTGCCAGCAGTTACAGGGGGGGAGATCAGCCCCAGCATTTT; CDR3 protein: CASSYRGGDQPQHF
D gene: TRBD1; V gene: TRBV25-1; J gene: TRBJ2-7; CDR3 DNA: TGTGCCAGCAGTGAATTGTCAGGGGGAAGTCTCGAGCAGTACTTC; CDR3 protein: CASSELSGGSLEQYF
D gene: .; V gene: TRBV13; J gene: TRBJ1-2; CDR3 DNA: TGTGCCAGCAGCTTAGGGGGAGGGGTCCACCCCACCTTC; CDR3 protein: CASSLGGGVHPTF
D gene: .; V gene: TRBV5-8; J gene: TRBJ2-2; CDR3 DNA: TGTGCCAGCAGCTTCCACAGGGAGCGTTCGGGGGAGCTGTTTTTT; CDR3 protein: CASSFHRERSGELFF
D gene: TRBD2; V gene: TRBV7-2; J gene: TRBJ2-5; CDR3 DNA: TGTGCCAGTATCCGGAGCGGGGGGGCTCAGACCCAGTACTTC; CDR3 protein: CASIRSGGAQTQYF
D gene: TRBD1; V gene: TRBV18; J gene: TRBJ1-5; CDR3 DNA: TGTGCCAGCTCACCTCCGATAGGACAGGAAGAATCAGTAGCCCAGCATTTT; CDR3 protein: CASSPPIGQEESVAQHF
D gene: TRBD1; V gene: TRBV30; J gene: TRBJ2-3; CDR3 DNA: TGTGCCTGGACAGGAGACAGGGGCGGGACAGATACGCAGTATTTT; CDR3 protein: CAWTGDRGGTDTQYF
D gene: TRBD1; V gene: TRBV7-6; J gene: TRBJ2-2; CDR3 DNA: TGTGCCAGCCGTTCACAGGGGGTGGCCGGGGAGCTGTTTTTT; CDR3 protein: CASRSQGVAGELFF
D gene: TRBD1; V gene: TRBV29-1; J gene: TRBJ2-1; CDR3 DNA: TGCAGCTCATCGGACAGGTACAATGAGCAGTTCTTC; CDR3 protein: CSSSDRYNEQFF
D gene: TRBD1; V gene: TRBV30; J gene: TRBJ1-6; CDR3 DNA: TGTGCCTGGACAATTCTTGGGACAGCCAATAATTCACCCCTCCACTTT; CDR3 protein: CAWTILGTANNSPLHF
D gene: .; V gene: TRBV18; J gene: TRBJ1-2; CDR3 DNA: TGTGCCAGCTCACCTCCTTCAGGAGGTGGGACACTTTACTATGGCTACACCTTC; CDR3 protein: CASSPPSGGGTLYYGYTF
D gene: .; V gene: TRBV5-6; J gene: TRBJ1-1; CDR3 DNA: TGTGCCAGCAGCTTGGATGGGGGGATGAACACTGAAGCTTTCTTT; CDR3 protein: CASSLDGGMNTEAFF
D gene: .; V gene: TRBV6-5; J gene: TRBJ1-1; CDR3 DNA: TGTGCCAGCAGTTACTCCAGGACAGTCTCTGAAGCTTTCTTT; CDR3 protein: CASSYSRTVSEAFF
D gene: .; V gene: TRBV7-9; J gene: TRBJ1-1; CDR3 DNA: TGTGCCAGCAGCCCCGGTATATTGAACACTGAAGCTTTCTTT; CDR3 protein: CASSPGILNTEAFF
D gene: TRBD2; V gene: TRBV30; J gene: TRBJ2-2; CDR3 DNA: TGTGCCTGGAACTCGGGCGGGGGGGTGAACACCGGGGAGCTGTTTTTT; CDR3 protein: CAWNSGGGVNTGELFF
D gene: .; V gene: TRBV19; J gene: TRBJ1-1; CDR3 DNA: TGTGCCAGTAGAGTGTATGGTTTCGGGAGACGGGACGCTGAAGCTTTCTTT; CDR3 protein: CASRVYGFGRRDAEAFF
D gene: .; V gene: TRBV15; J gene: TRBJ2-1; CDR3 DNA: TGTGCCACCAGCAGAGATCCAGCGGAGCAGTTCTTC; CDR3 protein: CATSRDPAEQFF
D gene: .; V gene: TRBV28; J gene: TRBJ2-1; CDR3 DNA: TGTGCCAGCAGTCTAGTACATGAGCAGTTCTTC; CDR3 protein: CASSLVHEQFF
D gene: TRBD2; V gene: TRBV2; J gene: TRBJ2-2; CDR3 DNA: TGTGCCAGCAGTTTGCAGACTAGCGTAGCCGGGGAGCTGTTTTTT; CDR3 protein: CASSLQTSVAGELFF
D gene: .; V gene: TRBV19; J gene: TRBJ1-1; CDR3 DNA: TGTGCCAGTAGTACACCGAGGGGGACTGAAGCTTTCTTT; CDR3 protein: CASSTPRGTEAFF
D gene: .; V gene: TRBV6-6; J gene: TRBJ2-3; CDR3 DNA: TGTGCCACCGACTCTAGCGAGAGAATGGTAAATACGCAGTATTTT; CDR3 protein: CATDSSERMVNTQYF
D gene: TRBD1; V gene: TRBV27; J gene: TRBJ1-5; CDR3 DNA: TGTGCCAGCAGTTTTAGAGGGGGCAGCAATCAGCCCCAGCATTTT; CDR3 protein: CASSFRGGSNQPQHF
D gene: TRBD1; V gene: TRBV2; J gene: TRBJ2-7; CDR3 DNA: TGTGCCAGCACCTACAGGGGACAGGGAACCTACGAGCAGTACTTC; CDR3 protein: CASTYRGQGTYEQYF
D gene: .; V gene: TRBV7-9; J gene: TRBJ2-7; CDR3 DNA: TGTGCCAGCAGCGCACAAGACAGGAGCTCCTACGAGCAGTACTTC; CDR3 protein: CASSAQDRSSYEQYF
D gene: .; V gene: TRBV2; J gene: TRBJ1-1; CDR3 DNA: TGTGCCAGCAGTGTGGACGGAGGGCTTGGGGCTTTCTTT; CDR3 protein: CASSVDGGLGAFF
D gene: TRBD2; V gene: TRBV10-3; J gene: TRBJ2-5; CDR3 DNA: TGTGCCACCCGGACTAGCGGAGGGGAGACCCAGTACTTC; CDR3 protein: CATRTSGGETQYF
D gene: TRBD1; V gene: TRBV27; J gene: TRBJ2-3; CDR3 DNA: TGTGCCAGCAGGCATATCCCGGGACAGAGCACAGATACGCAGTATTTT; CDR3 protein: CASRHIPGQSTDTQYF
D gene: TRBD1; V gene: TRBV4-1; J gene: TRBJ2-7; CDR3 DNA: TGCGCCAGCAGCCAAGATGACAGGGTAAACGAGCAGTACTTC; CDR3 protein: CASSQDDRVNEQYF
D gene: .; V gene: TRBV13; J gene: TRBJ1-3; CDR3 DNA: TGTGCCAGCAGCTTATCGGGAGGCCCAAACACCATATATTTT; CDR3 protein: CASSLSGGPNTIYF
D gene: TRBD1; V gene: TRBV6-5; J gene: TRBJ1-2; CDR3 DNA: TGTGCCAGCAAGGGGACAGTCTATGGCTACACCTTC; CDR3 protein: CASKGTVYGYTF
D gene: TRBD1; V gene: TRBV2; J gene: TRBJ1-5; CDR3 DNA: TGTGCCAGCACCAATGACAGGGGGCACCAGCCCCAGCATTTT; CDR3 protein: CASTNDRGHQPQHF
D gene: .; V gene: TRBV19; J gene: TRBJ2-7; CDR3 DNA: TGTGCCAGTAGTATAGGGCGGGCTTACGAGCAGTACTTC; CDR3 protein: CASSIGRAYEQYF
D gene: TRBD2; V gene: TRBV5-1; J gene: TRBJ2-7; CDR3 DNA: TGCGCCAGCAGCTTTTCTCGCGGCGGGAGCTCCTACGAGCAGTACTTC; CDR3 protein: CASSFSRGGSSYEQYF
D gene: .; V gene: TRBV6-1; J gene: TRBJ1-1; CDR3 DNA: TGTGCCAGCAGTCAGGGCGGATGGACTGAAGCTTTCTTT; CDR3 protein: CASSQGGWTEAFF
D gene: .; V gene: TRBV11-2; J gene: TRBJ2-7; CDR3 DNA: TGTGCCAGCAGCTTAGACTTTTTAGCCATCTACGAGCAGTACTTC; CDR3 protein: CASSLDFLAIYEQYF
D gene: .; V gene: TRBV30; J gene: TRBJ1-4; CDR3 DNA: TGTGCCTGGAGGACAACAGGAGATGAAAAACTGTTTTTT; CDR3 protein: CAWRTTGDEKLFF
D gene: .; V gene: TRBV9; J gene: TRBJ2-2; CDR3 DNA: TGTGCCAGCAGCGTAGGGTCTGACAGTTACACCGGGGAGCTGTTTTTT; CDR3 protein: CASSVGSDSYTGELFF